Each of the 4 T cell receptor beta chains below was sequenced from the same sample in a study of vaccination effects on CD4 cells after COVID-19. Antigens for these TCRs are unknown. Ahead of sequencing, the ViraFEST assay grew antigen-specific CD4+ T cells using viral peptide pools. Following culture for approximately ten days, CD4+ T cells were isolated. Two-dose BNT162b2 or mRNA-1273 vaccination was given to participants. The data were produced by immunoSEQ multiplex PCR, yet TCRdb's version contains in-frame clones alone and is incomplete. The repertoire consists of about 50,000 clones, with 65% to 75% occurring once and the leading ten covering roughly 15%. The source material was CD4+ T cells from PBMCs cultured with HCoV-OC43 spike peptides, sampled after COVID-19 vaccination. The subset here: HCoV-OC43 spike overlapping peptide pool stimulation. The receptors were gathered from a human donor who received a COVID-19 vaccine.

The CDR3 reads CAWSVPWRSGDSRTQYF. The CDR3 DNA sequence: TGTGCCTGGAGCGTCCCATGGAGGAGCGGGGACTCCCGTACGCAGTATTTT. The gene calls are TRBV30 and TRBJ2-3, with 7 bases aligning to TRBD2. The trim removed 3 bases at V and 8 bases at J, leaving 20 bases unmatched. The CDR3 runs to 17 residues. CDR1 and CDR2 from the germline V gene are GTSNPN and SVGIG (reference sequence).

The J gene is TRBJ2-2, the V gene TRBV6-4; D might be TRBD2 (5 bases). This CDR3 contains 16 residues. Germline V gene lookup returns CDR1 MRHNA and CDR2 SNTAGT. Between the trimmed V and J ends, which lost 2 bases and 5 bases, there was a span of 15 bases. The CDR3 loop reads CASSDLGSGPTGELFF. CDR3 nucleotide sequence: TGTGCCAGCAGTGACCTTGGGAGCGGCCCTACCGGGGAGCTGTTTTTT.

Written as DNA, the CDR3 is TGTGCCAGCAGCGCAGGGTGGTCGTTGGCCCAGTACTTC. Translated, it gives CASSAGWSLAQYF. This chain uses TRBV7-7 with TRBJ2-5; the D gene is possibly TRBD1 (5 bases). The CDR3 covers 13 residues. Trimming pared 5 bases from V and 9 bases from J, leaving 16 bases between. Germline V gene lookup returns CDR1 SSHAT and CDR2 FNYEAQ (reference sequence).

The chain recombines TRBV6-1 with TRBJ1-6; D is unresolved. The length of the CDR3 is 13 residues. Trimming took 2 bases from V and 9 from J, leaving 8 bases between them. Germline CDR1 MNHNS, CDR2 SASEGT. The CDR3 DNA follows: TGTGCCAGCAGTGAATCAGAGAGTTCACCCCTCCACTTT. Its protein is CASSESESSPLHF.